This TCR beta chain was observed in a study of blood T cell repertoires in COVID-19. As for this clone: Just one base apart from a much larger clone, this may be a read error. The same CDR3 arises from other DNA sequences in this sample as well.

Source study methods: From reference gene primer amplification, estimates of nucleated cell counts were derived. Generated by immunoSEQ multiplex PCR, the TCRdb table keeps only in-frame clones and is missing some. From that table come the V and J calls and clone size; the DNA was used to work out D and trimming. The repertoire consists of fewer than 300,000 clones, with 84% occurring once and the leading ten covering roughly 8.6%. Germline CDR1 reads SGHNT; CDR2 reads YYREEE (reference sequence). Trimming removed 0 bases at V and 1 base at J, with 7 bases between. This CDR3 has 14 amino acids. This clonotype originated in a human donor in a cohort sampled during active COVID-19. The sequencing sample was made of peripheral blood. The V and J genes are TRBV5-4 and TRBJ1-1; weak D call: TRBD1 (5 bases). CDR3 sequence reads: CASSLGQKNTEAFF. CDR3 DNA: TGTGCCAGCAGCTTGGGACAGAAGAACACTGAAGCTTTCTTT.